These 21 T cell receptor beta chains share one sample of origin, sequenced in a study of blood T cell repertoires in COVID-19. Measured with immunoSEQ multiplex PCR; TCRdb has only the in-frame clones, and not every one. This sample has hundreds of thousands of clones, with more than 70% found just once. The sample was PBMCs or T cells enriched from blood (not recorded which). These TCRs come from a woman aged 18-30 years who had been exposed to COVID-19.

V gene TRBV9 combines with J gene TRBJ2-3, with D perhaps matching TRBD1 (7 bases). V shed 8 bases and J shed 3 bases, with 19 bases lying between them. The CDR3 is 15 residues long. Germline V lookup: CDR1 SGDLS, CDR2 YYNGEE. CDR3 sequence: CASQRRGVTTDTQYF. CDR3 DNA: TGTGCCAGTCAACGCAGGGGGGTTACTACAGATACGCAGTATTTT.

The CDR3 coding sequence is TGCAGCGTTTTCCTGGGACAGGGGGCCTACGAGCAGTACTTC. Its translation is CSVFLGQGAYEQYF. J is TRBJ2-7 and V is TRBV29-1, with TRBD1 matching over 11 bases. The V segment lost 5 bases and the J segment 2 bases; nucleotides outside the gene matches: 5. The germline CDR1 and CDR2 sequences are SQVTM and ANQGSEA. The CDR3 is 14 amino acids.

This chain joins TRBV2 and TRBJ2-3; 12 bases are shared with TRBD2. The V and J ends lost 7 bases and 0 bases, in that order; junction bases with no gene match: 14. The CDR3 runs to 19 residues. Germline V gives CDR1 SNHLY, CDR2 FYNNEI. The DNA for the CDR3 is TGTGCCAGCACGGGGGGACACCGGACTAGCGGGACAAGCACAGATACGCAGTATTTT. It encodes CASTGGHRTSGTSTDTQYF.

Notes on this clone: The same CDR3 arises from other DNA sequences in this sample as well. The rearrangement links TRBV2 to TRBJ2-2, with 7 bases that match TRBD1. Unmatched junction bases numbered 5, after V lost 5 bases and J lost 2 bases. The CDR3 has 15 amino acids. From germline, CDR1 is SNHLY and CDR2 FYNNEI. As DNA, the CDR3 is TGTGCCAGCAGTCGACAGGGCCTAAACACCGGGGAGCTGTTTTTT. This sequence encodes CASSRQGLNTGELFF.

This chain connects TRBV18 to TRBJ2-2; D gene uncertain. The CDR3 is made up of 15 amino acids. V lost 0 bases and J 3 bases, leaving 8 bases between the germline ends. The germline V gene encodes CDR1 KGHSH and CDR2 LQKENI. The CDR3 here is CASSPPARDTGELFF. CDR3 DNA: TGTGCCAGCTCACCACCGGCTCGGGACACCGGGGAGCTGTTTTTT.

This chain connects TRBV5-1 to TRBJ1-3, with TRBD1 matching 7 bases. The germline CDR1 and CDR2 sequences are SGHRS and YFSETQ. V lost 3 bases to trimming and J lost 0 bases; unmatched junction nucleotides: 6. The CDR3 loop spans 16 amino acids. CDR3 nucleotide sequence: TGCGCCAGCAGCTCCGGGGACAGTTCCTCTGGAAACACCATATATTTT. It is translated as CASSSGDSSSGNTIYF.

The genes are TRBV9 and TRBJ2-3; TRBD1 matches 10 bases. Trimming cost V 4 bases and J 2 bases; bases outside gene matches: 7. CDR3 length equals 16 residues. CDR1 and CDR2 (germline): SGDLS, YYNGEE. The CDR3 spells CASSLHGTGATDTQYF. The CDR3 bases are TGTGCCAGCAGCCTACACGGGACAGGGGCCACAGATACGCAGTATTTT.

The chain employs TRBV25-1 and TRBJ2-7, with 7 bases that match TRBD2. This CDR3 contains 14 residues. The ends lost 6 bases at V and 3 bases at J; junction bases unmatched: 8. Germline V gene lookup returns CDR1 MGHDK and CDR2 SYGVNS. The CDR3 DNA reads TGTGCCAGCAGGGAAGCGGGATCGAACTACGAGCAGTACTTC. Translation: CASREAGSNYEQYF.

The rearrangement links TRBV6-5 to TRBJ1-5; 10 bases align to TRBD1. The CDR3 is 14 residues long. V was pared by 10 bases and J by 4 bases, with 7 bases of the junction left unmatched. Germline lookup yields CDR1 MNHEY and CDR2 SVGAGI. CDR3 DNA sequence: TGTGCCATCACCGGGACAGGGGCGAATCAGCCCCAGCATTTT. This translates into CAITGTGANQPQHF.

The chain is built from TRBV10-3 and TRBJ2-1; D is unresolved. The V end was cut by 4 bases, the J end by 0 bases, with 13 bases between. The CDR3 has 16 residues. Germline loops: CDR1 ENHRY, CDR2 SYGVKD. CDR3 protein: CAISGTTDSSYNEQFF. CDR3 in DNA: TGTGCCATCAGTGGAACAACAGATAGCTCCTACAATGAGCAGTTCTTC.

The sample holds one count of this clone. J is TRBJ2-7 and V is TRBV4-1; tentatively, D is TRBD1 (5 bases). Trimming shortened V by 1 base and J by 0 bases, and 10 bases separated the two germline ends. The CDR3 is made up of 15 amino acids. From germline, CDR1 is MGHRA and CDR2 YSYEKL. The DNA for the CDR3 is TGCGCCAGCAGCCAAGTCCAGACAGTCTCCTACGAGCAGTACTTC. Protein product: CASSQVQTVSYEQYF.

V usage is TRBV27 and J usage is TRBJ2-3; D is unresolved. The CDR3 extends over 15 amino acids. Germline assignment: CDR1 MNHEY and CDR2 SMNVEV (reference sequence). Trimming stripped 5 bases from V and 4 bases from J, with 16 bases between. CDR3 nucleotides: TGTGCCAGCAGTCCTCCACCTCCCTCGGCAGATACGCAGTATTTT. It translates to CASSPPPPSADTQYF.

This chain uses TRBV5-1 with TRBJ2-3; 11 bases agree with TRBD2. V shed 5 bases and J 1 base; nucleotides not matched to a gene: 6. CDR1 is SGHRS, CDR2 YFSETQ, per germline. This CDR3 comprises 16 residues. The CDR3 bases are TGCGCCAGCAGTCACATGACTAGCGGGGGCACAGATACGCAGTATTTT. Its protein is CASSHMTSGGTDTQYF.

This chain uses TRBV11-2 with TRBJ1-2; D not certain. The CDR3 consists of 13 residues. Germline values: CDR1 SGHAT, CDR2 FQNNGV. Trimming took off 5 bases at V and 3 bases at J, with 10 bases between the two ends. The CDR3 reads CASSLNSHYGYTF. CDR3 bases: TGTGCCAGCAGCCTAAACAGTCACTATGGCTACACCTTC.

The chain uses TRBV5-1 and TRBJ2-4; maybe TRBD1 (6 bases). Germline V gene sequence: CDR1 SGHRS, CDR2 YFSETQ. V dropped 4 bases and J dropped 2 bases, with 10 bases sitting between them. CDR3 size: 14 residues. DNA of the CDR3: TGCGCCAGCAGCCCAGGGGTATCCAAAAACATTCAGTACTTC. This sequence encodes CASSPGVSKNIQYF.

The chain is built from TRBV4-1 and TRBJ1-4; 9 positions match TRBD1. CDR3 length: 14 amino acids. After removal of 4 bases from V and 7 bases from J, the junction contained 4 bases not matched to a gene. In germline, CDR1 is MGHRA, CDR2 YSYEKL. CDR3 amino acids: CASSPGQGGEKLFF. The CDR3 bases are TGCGCCAGCAGCCCGGGACAGGGAGGTGAAAAACTGTTTTTT.

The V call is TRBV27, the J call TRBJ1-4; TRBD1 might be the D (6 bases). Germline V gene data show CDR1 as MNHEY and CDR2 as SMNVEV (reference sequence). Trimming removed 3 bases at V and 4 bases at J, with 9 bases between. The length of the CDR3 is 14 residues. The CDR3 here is CASSFVRGNEKLFF. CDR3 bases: TGTGCCAGCAGTTTCGTCAGGGGTAATGAAAAACTGTTTTTT.

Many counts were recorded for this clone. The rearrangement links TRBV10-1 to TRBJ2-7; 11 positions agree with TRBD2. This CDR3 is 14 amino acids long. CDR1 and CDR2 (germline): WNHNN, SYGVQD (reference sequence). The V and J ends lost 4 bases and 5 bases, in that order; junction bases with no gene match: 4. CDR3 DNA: TGCGCCAGCAGTGCTAGCGGGAGGCGGGACGAGCAGTACTTC. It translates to CASSASGRRDEQYF.

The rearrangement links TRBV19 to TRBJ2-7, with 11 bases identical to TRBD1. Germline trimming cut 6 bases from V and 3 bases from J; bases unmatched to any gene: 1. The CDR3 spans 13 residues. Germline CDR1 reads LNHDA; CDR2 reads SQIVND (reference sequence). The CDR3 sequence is CASSGTGGYEQYF. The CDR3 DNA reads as TGTGCCAGTAGCGGGACAGGGGGCTACGAGCAGTACTTC.

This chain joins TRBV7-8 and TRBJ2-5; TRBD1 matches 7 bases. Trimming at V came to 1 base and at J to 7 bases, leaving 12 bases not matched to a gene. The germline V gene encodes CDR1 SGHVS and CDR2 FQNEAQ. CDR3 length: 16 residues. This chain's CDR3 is CASSLVRQGYGSTQYF. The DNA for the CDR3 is TGTGCCAGCAGCTTAGTAAGACAGGGATATGGATCGACCCAGTACTTC.

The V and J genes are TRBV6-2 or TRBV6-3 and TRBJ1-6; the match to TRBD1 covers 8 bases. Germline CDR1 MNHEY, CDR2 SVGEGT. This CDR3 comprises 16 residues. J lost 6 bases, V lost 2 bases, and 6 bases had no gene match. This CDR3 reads CASSYRQGLPNSPLHF. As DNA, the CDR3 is TGTGCCAGCAGTTACAGACAGGGGCTCCCTAATTCACCCCTCCACTTT.